This T cell receptor beta chain was captured by sequencing in a study of T cell responses to AZD1222 COVID-19 vaccine (dated by TCRdb to 2020 to 2022). About the full investigation: AZD1222 recipients with second doses at about 4 weeks or about 12 weeks were pooled, because spike-specific TCR depth and breadth did not differ between schedules. TCR sequencing was performed for about 250 trial participants, of whom 200 to 220 were given two doses of AZD1222 and approximately 25 were given two doses of MenACWY control vaccine. Trial participants were enrolled into age subgroups of 18-55, 56-69 and 70-plus years, which contained 148, 28 and 57 TCR-sequenced participants, respectively.

The CDR3 regions of human TCRbeta chains were subjected to immunosequencing. The original methods were these. Repertoire TCRs were matched against a reference library of SARS-CoV-2-specific TCRs generated with the MIRA antigen-specificity platform. Breadth was defined as the fraction of unique TCRs that were SARS-CoV-2-associated. Depth was defined as the fraction of total T cells that were SARS-CoV-2-associated. Using the MIRA data, each spike-specific TCR was assigned both to the spike region to which the TCR was reactive and to a CD4 or CD8 class. Log10-transformed breadth and depth values were compared by one-way ANOVA with Sidak's multiple comparisons tests. TCRdb's version of the immuneACCESS table is confined to in-frame rearrangements and falls short of the full clone set. An unresolved V gene accounts for under half of the shortfall where checked; the remainder is of unknown origin. The V and J calls and clone size come from that table; D and trimming were worked out from the DNA. Recorded for this sample are 95,000 to 150,000 clones; around 92% of them occurred a single time. The ten largest clones add up to 1.1% of the sample.

From a lookup of the germline V gene, CDR1 and CDR2 are SNHLY and FYNNEI. From the cysteine through the phenylalanine, the CDR3 covers 14 amino acids. Only the CDR3 DNA stays, 42 bases, in frame from base 1. V is cut back by 10 bases and J by 1 base, with 9 bases in the junction unmatched. The research as a whole found: Participants were mostly white British and included more females than males, and it was suggested by the authors that clonal diversity may have been underestimated. After two AZD1222 doses, both the breadth and the depth of spike-specific TCRs were significantly higher than at day 0 and than in MenACWY recipients. CD4 TCRs associated with the vaccine covered the entire spike protein, and the dominant responses were in regions 160-218 and 743-854. Because no day 14 peak-response samples were available, the repertoires could be characterized only after the peak T cell response. Nearly half of unique spike-specific TCRs reportedly recognized epitopes outside regions mutated in the B.1.351 and B.1.1.7 variants. Only five or six AZD1222 recipients were SARS-CoV-2 seropositive at baseline, limiting conclusions about previously exposed vaccinees. The 56-69-year group was small, and its depth increase did not reach significance, likely because of low power.

A note on this clone: What this receptor recognizes is not known. Base qualities are not recorded, but no much larger clone differs from it by a single base.

Explained via the paper, the time point label denotes: baseline before first vaccination. The vaccinee samples were drawn from two UK trials, COV001 and COV002, one of which was a single-blind randomized controlled phase 2/3 trial testing AZD1222 (ChAdOx1 nCoV-19) in healthy adults. For TCRbeta chain sequencing, PBMC samples were collected from trial participants at day 0 and at day 28 after the second dose. The receptor was derived from an adult in good health. This sequence uses TRBV2 and TRBJ1-1, with TRBD1 matching 7 junction bases. Sequencing was performed on peripheral blood, taken on day 0 of AZD1222 vaccination. The nucleotide sequence reads TGTGCCACCTCAGCGACAGGGCAGAACACTGAAGCTTTCTTT. Translation gives CATSATGQNTEAFF. Joined to the reference TRBV2 and TRBJ1-1 proteins, this CDR3 gives the full variable domain: EPEVTQTPSHQVTQMGQEVILRCVPISNHLYFYWYRQILGQKVEFLVSFYNNEISEKSEIFDDQFSVERPDGSNFTLKIRSTKLEDSAMYFCATSATGQNTEAFFGQGTRLTVV.